A single sample gave rise to the 24 T cell receptor beta chains below, sequenced in a study of blood T cell repertoires in COVID-19. Using immunoSEQ multiplex PCR, the repertoire was profiled, and TCRdb retains in-frame clones only, with some absent. The table includes about 28,000 clones, about 92% detected once. The sample consisted of peripheral blood. Receptor source: an older woman with COVID-19, enrolled during active disease.

The V call is TRBV18, the J call TRBJ1-3; the match to TRBD1 covers 7 bases. CDR3 length equals 15 residues. V dropped 0 bases and J dropped 11; count of bases not matched to a gene: 10. Germline-derived CDR1 and CDR2 are KGHSH and LQKENI. Written as DNA, the CDR3 is TGTGCCAGCTCACCACCGGGACAGCCTCTTGGGGCCATATATTTT. Its protein is CASSPPGQPLGAIYF.

This chain uses TRBV5-4 with TRBJ2-1, with D possibly TRBD2 on 6 matching bases. The germline V gene has CDR1 SGHNT and CDR2 YYREEE (reference sequence). V lost 4 bases, J lost 6 bases, and 14 bases lay in between. This CDR3 has 14 amino acids. The CDR3 DNA follows: TGTGCCAGCAGCCCGCAACTAGCTTCCAATGAGCAGTTCTTC. Encoded protein: CASSPQLASNEQFF.

This chain connects TRBV29-1 to TRBJ2-1; D gene ambiguous. Trimming took 6 bases from V and 5 from J, leaving 14 bases between them. Per the germline V gene, CDR1 is SQVTM and CDR2 is ANQGSEA. CDR3 size: 13 residues. CDR3 loop: CSVRYWQNNEQFF. CDR3 nucleotide sequence: TGCAGCGTGCGGTACTGGCAGAACAATGAGCAGTTCTTC.

The chain couples TRBV18 to TRBJ2-1; 10 bases align to TRBD2. This CDR3 contains 17 residues. Unmatched junction bases numbered 7, after V lost 4 bases and J lost 1 base. Looked up from germline, CDR1 is KGHSH and CDR2 is LQKENI. The DNA of the CDR3 is TGTGCCAGCTCACGGGACCTAGCGGGAGTATCCTACAATGAGCAGTTCTTC. It encodes CASSRDLAGVSYNEQFF.

The V gene is TRBV19, the J gene TRBJ2-7; D ambiguous. The CDR3 loop spans 14 amino acids. V was pared by 4 bases and J by 3 bases, with 13 bases between. Germline CDR1 and CDR2: LNHDA and SQIVND (reference sequence). CDR3 sequence (DNA): TGTGCCAGTAGTACCCGCCTGACATACTACGAGCAGTACTTC. It yields the protein CASSTRLTYYEQYF.

The genes are TRBV5-8 and TRBJ2-5; D gene unclear. Trimming shortened V by 5 bases and J by 5 bases, and 16 bases separated the two germline ends. The CDR3 loop spans 14 amino acids. Germline V CDR1 and CDR2: SGHTS, YDEGEE. CDR3 region: CASREYYVRETQYF. The CDR3 DNA follows: TGTGCCAGCAGGGAGTATTACGTCCGGGAGACCCAGTACTTC.

The V gene is TRBV29-1, the J gene TRBJ1-4; weak D call: TRBD1 (6 bases). Germline assignment: CDR1 SQVTM and CDR2 ANQGSEA. The CDR3 contains 11 residues. Trimming took off 7 bases at V and 3 bases at J, with 6 bases between the two ends. CDR3 nucleotide sequence: TGCAGCGGGACAGCTAATGAAAAACTGTTTTTT. Translating gives CSGTANEKLFF.

The J gene is TRBJ2-7, the V gene TRBV27; 10 positions match TRBD2. The CDR3 is made up of 14 amino acids. CDR1 and CDR2 (germline): MNHEY, SMNVEV (reference sequence). J lost 5 bases, V lost 6 bases, and 7 bases had no gene match. The CDR3: CASSWTSGPNEQYF. In DNA form, the CDR3 reads TGTGCCAGCAGCTGGACTAGCGGCCCCAACGAGCAGTACTTC.

The chain employs TRBV4-3 and TRBJ2-2, with D possibly matching TRBD2 (6 bases). CDR3 size: 15 residues. V lost 4 bases and J lost 1, with 10 bases in between. Germline CDR1 LGHNA, CDR2 YSLEER. CDR3 in amino acids: CASSLAVLNTGELFF. The CDR3 region has the DNA TGCGCCAGCAGCCTAGCGGTTTTGAACACCGGGGAGCTGTTTTTT.

The chain carries TRBV28 and TRBJ1-5; D is undetermined. CDR3 length: 12 residues. Between the trimmed V and J ends, which lost 2 bases and 9 bases, there was a span of 8 bases. Germline V gives CDR1 MDHEN, CDR2 SYDVKM. The CDR3 reads CASSLQVRPQHF. CDR3 sequence (DNA): TGTGCCAGCAGTTTACAGGTGCGGCCCCAGCATTTT.

The chain uses TRBV19 and TRBJ2-7, with a weak D call TRBD2 (5 bases). The CDR3 loop spans 16 amino acids. Germline CDR1 LNHDA, CDR2 SQIVND (reference sequence). Trimming stripped 0 bases from V and 1 base from J, with 13 bases between. In DNA form, the CDR3 reads TGTGCCAGTAGTATAGAGTTCGGGCTAGCATCCTACGAGCAGTACTTC. Protein product: CASSIEFGLASYEQYF. The full variable domain, its missing parts supplied by reference TRBV19 and TRBJ2-7, is DGGITQSPKYLFRKEGQNVTLSCEQNLNHDAMYWYRQDPGQGLRLIYYSQIVNDFQKGDIAEGYSVSREKKESFPLTVTSAQKNPTAFYLCASSIEFGLASYEQYFGPGTRLTVT.

V gene TRBV10-3 combines with J gene TRBJ1-1, with D perhaps TRBD1 (6 bases). There are 14 residues in the CDR3. Germline CDR1 reads ENHRY; CDR2 reads SYGVKD. Deletions cut 5 bases from V and 3 bases from J, with 13 bases between. CDR3 protein: CAISQGGEDTEAFF. The DNA of the CDR3 is TGTGCCATCAGTCAAGGGGGAGAGGACACTGAAGCTTTCTTT.

The V call is TRBV7-2, the J call TRBJ2-7; D unresolved. Germline lookup yields CDR1 SGHTA and CDR2 FQGNSA. Trimming removed 0 bases from V and 3 bases from J, with 12 bases in between. The CDR3 contains 15 residues. CDR3 DNA: TGTGCCAGCAGCTTAGCGGGCAACAGATACTACGAGCAGTACTTC. This codes for CASSLAGNRYYEQYF.

The gene calls are TRBV28 and TRBJ1-1; D unclear. The CDR3 is made up of 10 amino acids. CDR1 MDHEN and CDR2 SYDVKM come from the germline V gene. Trimming shortened V by 9 bases and J by 3 bases, and 5 bases separated the two germline ends. As DNA, the CDR3 is TGTGCCAGTCAGGACACTGAAGCTTTCTTT. Its protein product is CASQDTEAFF. Full variable domain (missing parts from reference TRBV28 and TRBJ1-1): DVKVTQSSRYLVKRTGEKVFLECVQDMDHENMFWYRQDPGLGLRLIYFSYDVKMKEKGDIPEGYSVSREKKERFSLILESASTNQTSMYLCASQDTEAFFGQGTRLTVV.

The J gene is TRBJ1-1, the V gene TRBV6-6, with D hard to call. The CDR3 is made up of 14 amino acids. Germline values: CDR1 MNHNY, CDR2 SVGAGI (reference sequence). Between the trimmed V and J ends, which lost 7 bases and 4 bases, there was a span of 16 bases. CDR3 sequence (DNA): TGTGCCAGCAACTTTGGAGGACCGAGCACTGAAGCTTTCTTT. It codes for CASNFGGPSTEAFF.

The J gene is TRBJ1-2, the V gene TRBV29-1; 7 bases are shared with TRBD1. The junction had 2 bases not matched to a gene; V was cut back by 1 base and J by 0 bases. The CDR3 runs 14 residues. Germline V gene sequence: CDR1 SQVTM, CDR2 ANQGSEA. The DNA for the CDR3 is TGCAGCGTTGAAGGCGGGACAGCTAACTATGGCTACACCTTC. It is translated as CSVEGGTANYGYTF.

The chain uses TRBV19 and TRBJ2-2, with TRBD2 matching 12 bases. This CDR3 has 19 residues. With V trimmed by 6 bases and J by 6 bases, 17 bases remained unmatched. Germline V gene data show CDR1 as LNHDA and CDR2 as SQIVND (reference sequence). CDR3 sequence: CASRTGLAGTPRDAGELFF. DNA of the CDR3: TGTGCCAGTAGAACAGGACTAGCGGGAACCCCCCGTGACGCCGGGGAGCTGTTTTTT.

The J gene is TRBJ2-3, the V gene TRBV19; 7 bases map to TRBD1. From germline, CDR1 is LNHDA and CDR2 SQIVND (reference sequence). V lost 6 bases and J lost 4; bases outside the gene matches: 4. This CDR3 region has 13 residues. The CDR3 region is CASRHRGADTQYF. The CDR3 DNA sequence: TGTGCCAGTAGGCACAGGGGAGCAGATACGCAGTATTTT.

This clone occurred once. The chain combines TRBV2 with TRBJ1-4; possibly TRBD1 for D (5 bases). This CDR3 spans 15 amino acids. Per the germline V gene, CDR1 is SNHLY and CDR2 is FYNNEI. Trimming removed 6 bases from V and 0 bases from J, with 11 bases in between. The CDR3 DNA reads as TGTGCCAGCAGGCCCGGACACGCAACTAATGAAAAACTGTTTTTT. Its protein product is CASRPGHATNEKLFF.

In its sample, this clone was seen once. The chain couples TRBV27 to TRBJ2-7; 7 bases agree with TRBD2. The CDR3 is 14 residues long. V gave up 5 bases and J gave up 3 bases; unmatched junction bases: 7. Germline V CDR1 and CDR2: MNHEY, SMNVEV (reference sequence). CDR3 DNA sequence: TGTGCCAGCAGTCGGTGGGGGGGGAGCTACGAGCAGTACTTC. It translates to CASSRWGGSYEQYF.

V and J are TRBV28 and TRBJ2-2; TRBD2 is a possible D gene (5 bases). The CDR3 sequence is 15 residues long. Germline-derived CDR1 and CDR2 are MDHEN and SYDVKM. With 7 bases removed from V and 4 bases from J, the gap between germline ends came to 16 bases. The CDR3 loop reads CASTGIVGITGELFF. The CDR3 DNA sequence: TGTGCCAGCACCGGCATCGTCGGGATCACCGGGGAGCTGTTTTTT. Filled out from reference TRBV28 and TRBJ2-2, the complete variable domain reads DVKVTQSSRYLVKRTGEKVFLECVQDMDHENMFWYRQDPGLGLRLIYFSYDVKMKEKGDIPEGYSVSREKKERFSLILESASTNQTSMYLCASTGIVGITGELFFGEGSRLTVL.

This chain uses TRBV6-5 with TRBJ1-2; 7 nucleotides align to TRBD1. The CDR3 extends over 14 amino acids. J gave up 6 bases and V 6 bases, and 10 bases lay outside the gene matches. Germline CDR1 reads MNHEY; CDR2 reads SVGAGI. The CDR3 DNA sequence: TGTGCCAGCAGATTACAGGGGCCCTTTGATGGCTACACCTTC. This sequence encodes CASRLQGPFDGYTF.

This clone was seen only once. The chain uses TRBV12-3 or TRBV12-4 and TRBJ2-7; unclear D gene. The CDR3 covers 13 residues. With 0 bases removed from V and 7 bases from J, the gap between germline ends came to 10 bases. Here the CDR3 reads CASSLAPRSEQYF. The CDR3 nucleotides are TGTGCCAGCAGTTTAGCGCCTAGATCGGAGCAGTACTTC.

J is TRBJ1-1 and V is TRBV7-6, with D hard to call. The CDR3 contains 13 residues. Germline CDR1 SGHVS, CDR2 FNYEAQ. V lost 6 bases and J lost 1, with 9 bases in between. The CDR3 is CASSSDSNTEAFF. CDR3 in DNA: TGTGCCAGCAGTTCAGACTCGAACACTGAAGCTTTCTTT. Full variable domain (outside the CDR3, taken from reference TRBV7-6 and TRBJ1-1): GAGVSQSPRYKVTKRGQDVALRCDPISGHVSLYWYRQALGQGPEFLTYFNYEAQQDKSGLPNDRFSAERPEGSISTLTIQRTEQRDSAMYRCASSSDSNTEAFFGQGTRLTVV.